This TCR beta chain derives from a study of T cells in Graves' hyperthyroidism and ophthalmopathy. V lost 6 bases and J 1 base, leaving 9 bases between the germline ends. This CDR3 contains 13 residues. Ophthalmopathy patients showed a Clinical Activity Score of at least 3, NOSPECS grade of at least 4 and duration under 3 months. Amplified TCR beta CDR3 regions came from RNA transcripts. In the first-round RT-PCR of the TCR CDR3, the HTBI primer set was used. From the multiplex PCR reads, TCRdb called clonotypes with MiXCR, one entry per CDR3 protein. The table lists about 640,000 distinct CDR3 sequences, more than 20% of them singletons.

The TCR comes from a man younger than 45 with Graves' ophthalmopathy. The chain recombines TRBV12-3 or TRBV12-4 with TRBJ1-2, with no clear D. Sequenced sample: blood. The chain's CDR3 is CASSPQSNYGYTF. DNA for the CDR3: TGTGCCAGCAGCCCACAGAGTAACTATGGCTACACCTTC.